By frequency in the sample, the clone carrying this TCR beta chain is medium-sized. Its target is unknown. This sample is part of a study of spatial heterogeneity in lung cancer. Background on the study: Counts of TCR transcripts in tumor regions correlated strongly with a T cell module score (derived from matched bulk RNA-seq).

TCRdb re-derived calls from the 5' RACE reads in MiXCR, one entry per CDR3 protein. This sample carries over 10,000 distinct CDR3 sequences, approximately 3% of them seen once, and the ten largest clones take roughly 16%. Overall study findings and caveats: How many expanded intratumoral alpha and beta TCRs were present tracked the tumor mutation count, which was a count of nonsynonymous mutations. Sequencing reached an estimated coverage of tumor T cells that was only roughly 7% for alpha chains and about 13% for beta chains.

Stated time point: sample taken at primary tumor resection. The donor group consisted of 72 patients who had untreated, early-stage non-small cell lung cancer. V lost 0 bases to trimming and J lost 3 bases, with 20 bases between them. The CDR3 covers 19 residues. Per the germline V gene, CDR1 is KGHDR and CDR2 is SFDVKD. This receptor was identified in a male donor with early-stage non-small cell lung cancer. The starting material was lung tumor tissue, obtained at surgery. The chain combines TRBV24-1 with TRBJ1-5; TRBD1 might be the D (5 bases). The CDR3 nucleotides read TGTGCCACCAGTGATTTGGGGGTAGACCAGGGAATAAACAATCAGCCCCAGCATTTT. It yields the protein CATSDLGVDQGINNQPQHF.